The 20 T cell receptor beta chains reported below all come from one sample, sequenced in a study of blood T cell repertoires in COVID-19. Produced via immunoSEQ multiplex PCR; TCRdb's table is partial and in-frame only. This table holds hundreds of thousands of clones, about nine tenths found once. The sequencing sample was made of PBMCs or T cells enriched from blood (not recorded which). The receptors shown here come from a man in his thirties or forties who had recovered from COVID-19.

The genes are TRBV7-9 and TRBJ1-1, with a tentative D call TRBD1 (5 bases). V was pared by 2 bases and J by 1 base, with 8 bases between. The CDR3 length is 14 residues. Looked up from germline, CDR1 is SEHNR and CDR2 is FQNEAQ (reference sequence). CDR3 nucleotides: TGTGCCAGCAGCTTACAGGGAGGGAACACTGAAGCTTTCTTT. Its protein product is CASSLQGGNTEAFF.

The chain recombines TRBV5-8 with TRBJ2-1; 8 bases match TRBD2. After removal of 0 bases from V and 8 bases from J, the junction contained 22 bases not matched to a gene. The germline CDR1 and CDR2 sequences are SGHTS and YDEGEE. CDR3 length: 20 residues. CDR3 bases: TGTGCCAGCAGCTTGGCTCGGGGGAGCGGGAGCTTTTCCCGGCGGTATGAGCAGTTCTTC. Its protein product is CASSLARGSGSFSRRYEQFF.

V is TRBV9 and J is TRBJ2-5; 10 nucleotides line up with TRBD2. V was clipped by 4 bases and J by 5 bases; unmatched bases: 5. The CDR3 has 14 amino acids. Germline V lookup: CDR1 SGDLS, CDR2 YYNGEE. The CDR3: CASSKRGGPETQYF. CDR3 sequence (DNA): TGTGCCAGCAGCAAGCGGGGGGGCCCCGAGACCCAGTACTTC.

The CDR3 loop is CASSLTGGKANEKLFF. CDR3 DNA: TGTGCCAGCAGCTTGACAGGGGGCAAGGCTAATGAAAAACTGTTTTTT. This chain joins TRBV7-9 and TRBJ1-4; 10 bases are shared with TRBD1. The CDR3 extends over 16 amino acids. The germline gives CDR1 SEHNR, CDR2 FQNEAQ (reference sequence). V gave up 3 bases and J gave up 3 bases; unmatched junction bases: 4.

The rearrangement joins TRBV4-2 to TRBJ2-3; 9 bases align to TRBD1. V trimming: 0 bases; J trimming: 2 bases; junction bases outside the gene matches: 6. Germline CDR1 reads LGHNA; CDR2 reads YNFKEQ. The CDR3 is 17 residues long. Here the CDR3 reads CASSQDHRTGDTDTQYF. The CDR3 coding sequence is TGTGCCAGCAGCCAAGATCATCGGACAGGGGACACAGATACGCAGTATTTT.

The DNA for the CDR3 is TGTGCCAGTAGGGGCGGGAGGACTTTTGAGCAGTTCTTC. It yields the protein CASRGGRTFEQFF. The chain combines TRBV19 with TRBJ2-1; 8 bases are shared with TRBD2. CDR1 LNHDA and CDR2 SQIVND come from the germline V gene (reference sequence). This CDR3 has 13 amino acids. The V and J ends lost 6 bases and 9 bases, in that order; junction bases with no gene match: 7.

This clone occurred once. The V and J genes are TRBV19 and TRBJ1-5, with D uncertain. The CDR3 is 14 amino acids. V lost 2 bases, J lost 0 bases, and 5 bases lay in between. Per the germline V gene, CDR1 is LNHDA and CDR2 is SQIVND (reference sequence). CDR3 amino acids: CASSIQISNQPQHF. The CDR3 DNA is TGTGCCAGTAGTATACAGATTAGCAATCAGCCCCAGCATTTT.

The gene calls are TRBV4-1 and TRBJ2-5; TRBD1 is a possible D gene (6 bases). This CDR3 is 14 amino acids long. V gave up 4 bases and J gave up 11 bases, with 20 bases separating them. The germline V gene has CDR1 MGHRA and CDR2 YSYEKL. CDR3 residues: CASSPGTLLGEQYF. CDR3 in DNA: TGCGCCAGCAGCCCTGGGACACTCCTTGGGGAGCAGTACTTC.

This clone appeared a single time. This chain links TRBV5-1 with TRBJ2-3; the match to TRBD1 covers 8 bases. With V trimmed by 4 bases and J by 5 bases, 12 bases remained unmatched. Germline loops: CDR1 SGHRS, CDR2 YFSETQ. The CDR3 has 16 amino acids. The DNA of the CDR3 is TGCGCCAGCAGCCGCAACCCGAGACAGGGGTTAGATACGCAGTATTTT. Its translation: CASSRNPRQGLDTQYF. The full variable domain, rest sourced from reference TRBV5-1 and TRBJ2-3, is KAGVTQTPRYLIKTRGQQVTLSCSPISGHRSVSWYQQTPGQGLQFLFEYFSETQRNKGNFPGRFSGRQFSNSRSEMNVSTLELGDSALYLCASSRNPRQGLDTQYFGPGTRLTVL.

This chain uses TRBV5-1 with TRBJ2-5, with D maybe TRBD1 (6 bases). Germline CDR1 is SGHRS and CDR2 is YFSETQ. V was shortened by 4 bases and J by 1 base, with 14 bases between the two germline ends. The CDR3 runs 15 residues. The CDR3 DNA reads as TGCGCCAGCAGCCCAGATACAGGGCTCCAAGAGACCCAGTACTTC. Translating it yields CASSPDTGLQETQYF.

The rearrangement uses TRBV15 and TRBJ1-1; TRBD1 is a possible D gene (6 bases). The germline gives CDR1 LNHNV, CDR2 YYDKDF (reference sequence). This CDR3 is built from 16 residues. V was shortened by 0 bases and J by 4 bases, with 15 bases between the two germline ends. CDR3 amino acids: CATSRDRGTFTTEAFF. CDR3 sequence (DNA): TGTGCCACCAGCAGAGATCGAGGGACATTTACCACTGAAGCTTTCTTT.

This clone was detected many times. The V call is TRBV15, the J call TRBJ2-3; 7 bases agree with TRBD2. The CDR3 loop spans 16 amino acids. The germline V gene encodes CDR1 LNHNV and CDR2 YYDKDF (reference sequence). The J segment lost 1 base and the V segment lost 0 bases, leaving 4 bases of the junction unmatched. CDR3 sequence reads: CATSRDRSGGTDTQYF. CDR3 DNA sequence: TGTGCCACCAGCAGAGATCGCAGCGGGGGCACAGATACGCAGTATTTT.

This clone was detected once. V usage is TRBV28 and J usage is TRBJ1-2; 9 positions match TRBD1. The CDR3 sequence is 13 residues long. Germline assignment: CDR1 MDHEN and CDR2 SYDVKM. Trimming removed 5 bases from V and 6 bases from J; junction bases left unmatched: 4. The CDR3 DNA follows: TGTGCCAGCAGTCAAAGGACAGGGGATGGCTACACCTTC. Its translation is CASSQRTGDGYTF.

This chain links TRBV18 with TRBJ1-1; tentatively, D is TRBD1 (6 bases). Germline V gene data show CDR1 as KGHSH and CDR2 as LQKENI. This CDR3 has 14 residues. The ends were cut back, 8 bases at V and 0 bases at J, with 13 bases in the middle. CDR3 in amino acids: CASDYGQLNTEAFF. CDR3 sequence (DNA): TGTGCCAGCGACTACGGACAGTTGAACACTGAAGCTTTCTTT. Full variable domain (remainder filled in from reference TRBV18 and TRBJ1-1): NAGVMQNPRHLVRRRGQEARLRCSPMKGHSHVYWYRQLPEEGLKFMVYLQKENIIDESGMPKERFSAEFPKEGPSILRIQQVVRGDSAAYFCASDYGQLNTEAFFGQGTRLTVV.

The rearrangement joins TRBV20-1 to TRBJ2-7; D is undetermined. V lost 7 bases and J lost 3, with 10 bases in between. Germline lookup yields CDR1 DFQATT and CDR2 SNEGSKA (reference sequence). The CDR3 has 11 amino acids. CDR3 sequence: CSVPRRYEQYF. In DNA form, the CDR3 reads TGCAGTGTTCCGAGGCGCTACGAGCAGTACTTC.

This sequence joins TRBV5-1 and TRBJ2-5, with TRBD2 matching 11 bases. V trimming: 4 bases; J trimming: 2 bases; junction bases outside the gene matches: 19. Germline V gene sequence: CDR1 SGHRS, CDR2 YFSETQ. There are 20 residues in the CDR3. CDR3 loop: CASSREGGTSGPAIQETQYF. The CDR3 DNA reads TGCGCCAGCAGCAGGGAAGGCGGGACTAGCGGCCCAGCGATACAAGAGACCCAGTACTTC. Full variable domain (rest looked up from reference TRBV5-1 and TRBJ2-5): KAGVTQTPRYLIKTRGQQVTLSCSPISGHRSVSWYQQTPGQGLQFLFEYFSETQRNKGNFPGRFSGRQFSNSRSEMNVSTLELGDSALYLCASSREGGTSGPAIQETQYFGPGTRLLVL.

The gene calls are TRBV5-4 and TRBJ2-2; a possible D gene is TRBD2 (6 bases). This CDR3 is 17 amino acids long. The V end was cut by 0 bases, the J end by 0 bases, with 12 bases between. Germline V gene sequence: CDR1 SGHNT, CDR2 YYREEE (reference sequence). CDR3 region: CASSLESGLANTGELFF. CDR3 DNA sequence: TGTGCCAGCAGCTTGGAATCGGGACTCGCGAACACCGGGGAGCTGTTTTTT. Full variable domain (outside the CDR3, taken from reference TRBV5-4 and TRBJ2-2): ETGVTQSPTHLIKTRGQQVTLRCSSQSGHNTVSWYQQALGQGPQFIFQYYREEENGRGNFPPRFSGLQFPNYSSELNVNALELDDSALYLCASSLESGLANTGELFFGEGSRLTVL.

The chain couples TRBV4-1 to TRBJ1-2; D might be TRBD1 (6 bases). Germline V gives CDR1 MGHRA, CDR2 YSYEKL. V shed 0 bases and J shed 3 bases, with 8 bases lying between them. CDR3 length: 14 amino acids. CDR3 loop: CASSQDGGDYGYTF. The CDR3 DNA follows: TGCGCCAGCAGCCAAGATGGGGGCGACTATGGCTACACCTTC.

The chain has TRBV3-1 (or the pseudogene TRBV3-2) and TRBJ1-2; D possibly corresponds to TRBD1 (5 bases). Germline V lookup: CDR1 LGHDT, CDR2 YNNKEL (reference sequence). The V gene lost 0 bases and the J gene lost 6 bases, with 11 bases spanning the gap. This CDR3 is built from 14 residues. Written as DNA, the CDR3 is TGTGCCAGCAGCCAAGACGGGGGGAAGAATGGCTACACCTTC. It codes for CASSQDGGKNGYTF.

The genes are TRBV5-1 and TRBJ2-5; 14 bases agree with TRBD2. The J segment lost 4 bases and the V segment lost 0 bases, leaving 5 bases of the junction unmatched. Germline assignment: CDR1 SGHRS and CDR2 YFSETQ. The CDR3 extends over 17 amino acids. CDR3 protein: CASSLGTSGGKGETQYF. DNA of the CDR3: TGCGCCAGCAGCTTGGGGACTAGCGGGGGGAAAGGAGAGACCCAGTACTTC.